These 15 T cell receptor beta chains came from one sample sequenced in a study of shared clonotypes between healthy human individuals. The repertoire was sequenced with immunoSEQ multiplex PCR; TCRdb's copy has only in-frame clones and lacks some. The sample lists 2 million to 2.5 million clones; 92% were seen once. Material for sequencing was naive CD4+ T cells from PBMCs. Sample subset: CD45RA+ positively selected. These receptors were taken from a man between 18 and 35 years old in good health. Some clones in this sample may be carry-over from other donors' samples.

Comments on this clone: Other DNA variants within this sample encode the same CDR3. The V gene is TRBV7-9, the J gene TRBJ2-5; the D gene is possibly TRBD1 (8 bases). V lost 5 bases, J lost 5 bases, and 12 bases lay in between. The CDR3 length is 13 residues. Germline V gives CDR1 SEHNR, CDR2 FQNEAQ (reference sequence). The CDR3 DNA sequence: TGTGCCAGCAGCCCACAGGGGGGGGAGACCCAGTACTTC. Its translation is CASSPQGGETQYF.

This chain joins TRBV6-5 and TRBJ2-1; the D gene is possibly TRBD2 (6 bases). Trimming cost V 10 bases and J 3 bases, with 10 bases left between them. The CDR3 has 12 residues. The V gene's germline CDR1 is MNHEY and CDR2 SVGAGI. This CDR3 is CATSGGYNEQFF. DNA of the CDR3: TGTGCCACGTCCGGGGGCTACAATGAGCAGTTCTTC.

The chain joins TRBV11-2 to TRBJ1-1; no definite D call. This CDR3 has 19 amino acids. Trimming shortened V by 4 bases and J by 1 base, and 25 bases separated the two germline ends. Per germline, CDR1 SGHAT and CDR2 FQNNGV. CDR3 in amino acids: CASSSKRGSEYSSNTEAFF. Here the CDR3 DNA reads TGTGCCAGCAGCTCGAAACGTGGGTCAGAATACAGCTCGAACACTGAAGCTTTCTTT.

This chain links TRBV14 with TRBJ1-1; unclear D gene. The CDR3 is 13 residues long. CDR1 SGHDN and CDR2 FVKESK come from the germline V gene. The V end lost 0 bases, the J end lost 4 bases, and 6 bases lay between the germline ends. The CDR3 bases are TGTGCCAGCAGCCAAGAAGTAAGCACTGAAGCTTTCTTT. It translates to CASSQEVSTEAFF.

The chain uses TRBV6-1 and TRBJ1-5; a weak D match, TRBD1 (6 bases). Germline V gives CDR1 MNHNS, CDR2 SASEGT. This CDR3 is built from 12 residues. V lost 10 bases to trimming and J lost 4 bases, with 11 bases between them. The CDR3 loop reads CATRQENQPQHF. The CDR3, as DNA: TGTGCCACCCGACAGGAGAATCAGCCCCAGCATTTT.

This sequence joins TRBV15 and TRBJ1-2; 7 bases are shared with TRBD1. The V gene's germline CDR1 is LNHNV and CDR2 YYDKDF (reference sequence). The ends lost 0 bases at V and 4 bases at J; junction bases unmatched: 8. The CDR3 runs 16 residues. CDR3 in DNA: TGTGCCACCAGCAGAGATCCGATCGGGACAGCCTATGGCTACACCTTC. It translates to CATSRDPIGTAYGYTF.

The chain couples TRBV5-1 to TRBJ2-4; possible D gene TRBD2, 5 bases. This CDR3 is built from 13 residues. V lost 4 bases and J lost 8, with 13 bases in between. Germline V gives CDR1 SGHRS, CDR2 YFSETQ. The CDR3 DNA follows: TGCGCCAGCAGCCTCACGGGGTCGGACATTCAGTACTTC. Its protein product is CASSLTGSDIQYF.

In this sample, this clone turned up once. The chain carries TRBV6-1 and TRBJ2-2, with no clear D. Trimming took off 10 bases at V and 0 bases at J, with 12 bases between the two ends. Germline CDR1 reads MNHNS; CDR2 reads SASEGT. The CDR3 extends over 14 amino acids. CDR3 coding DNA: TGTGCCACCCCAGGTCAGACGAACACCGGGGAGCTGTTTTTT. This codes for CATPGQTNTGELFF.

This chain joins TRBV12-5 and TRBJ1-2; D is unclear. The V end was cut by 7 bases, the J end by 8 bases, with 14 bases between. The CDR3 sequence is 12 residues long. The germline V gene encodes CDR1 LGHNT and CDR2 FRNRAP. CDR3 DNA: TGTGCTAGTGCCCTTTTTGGGAACGGCTACACCTTC. Amino acid sequence: CASALFGNGYTF.

This clone showed up just a few times. This chain uses TRBV29-1 with TRBJ1-1; possibly TRBD1 for D (6 bases). The V end was cut by 4 bases, the J end by 8 bases, with 17 bases between. This CDR3 is 13 amino acids long. Germline CDR1 SQVTM, CDR2 ANQGSEA. The CDR3 loop reads CSVAEGGPDEAFF. CDR3 sequence (DNA): TGCAGCGTTGCGGAGGGGGGTCCGGACGAAGCTTTCTTT.

The CDR3 DNA reads TGCGCCAGCAGGTGGCCGGGACACGAGAGGACCGGGGAGCTGTTTTTT. It is translated as CASRWPGHERTGELFF. This chain links TRBV10-2 with TRBJ2-2; tentatively, D is TRBD1 (6 bases). The germline V gene encodes CDR1 WSHSY and CDR2 SAAADI. Trimming took off 6 bases at V and 5 bases at J, with 19 bases between the two ends. The CDR3 loop spans 16 amino acids.

V gene TRBV27 combines with J gene TRBJ1-2; D might be TRBD1 (6 bases). The ends were cut back, 3 bases at V and 4 bases at J, with 15 bases in the middle. There are 15 residues in the CDR3. Germline V lookup: CDR1 MNHEY, CDR2 SMNVEV (reference sequence). CDR3 region: CASSFGQGLGYGYTF. The CDR3, as DNA: TGTGCCAGCAGTTTTGGGCAGGGGCTTGGCTATGGCTACACCTTC.

V is TRBV18 and J is TRBJ2-2; D is perhaps TRBD2 (7 bases). The germline V gene has CDR1 KGHSH and CDR2 LQKENI. Trimming removed 4 bases at V and 0 bases at J, with 18 bases between. The CDR3 totals 18 residues. The CDR3, as DNA: TGTGCCAGCTCACTCCTGGGCTCGGGGGGCGCGAACACCGGGGAGCTGTTTTTT. Its translation: CASSLLGSGGANTGELFF.

The chain carries TRBV5-4 and TRBJ2-1; D is perhaps TRBD1 or TRBD2 (5 bases each). V lost 4 bases and J lost 3, with 14 bases in between. The CDR3 has 15 amino acids. The germline V gene has CDR1 SGHNT and CDR2 YYREEE (reference sequence). CDR3 coding DNA: TGTGCCAGCAGCCGGTGGGGGAGTAACTACAATGAGCAGTTCTTC. This encodes CASSRWGSNYNEQFF.

The V call is TRBV7-6, the J call TRBJ1-2; D gene ambiguous. Germline CDR1 and CDR2: SGHVS and FNYEAQ. This CDR3 has 16 residues. The V and J ends lost 5 bases and 4 bases respectively, with 20 bases between them. CDR3: CASSPLSPIAFYGYTF. The CDR3 region has the DNA TGTGCCAGCAGCCCATTGTCCCCAATCGCCTTCTATGGCTACACCTTC. The full variable domain, rest sourced from reference TRBV7-6 and TRBJ1-2, is GAGVSQSPRYKVTKRGQDVALRCDPISGHVSLYWYRQALGQGPEFLTYFNYEAQQDKSGLPNDRFSAERPEGSISTLTIQRTEQRDSAMYRCASSPLSPIAFYGYTFGSGTRLTVV.